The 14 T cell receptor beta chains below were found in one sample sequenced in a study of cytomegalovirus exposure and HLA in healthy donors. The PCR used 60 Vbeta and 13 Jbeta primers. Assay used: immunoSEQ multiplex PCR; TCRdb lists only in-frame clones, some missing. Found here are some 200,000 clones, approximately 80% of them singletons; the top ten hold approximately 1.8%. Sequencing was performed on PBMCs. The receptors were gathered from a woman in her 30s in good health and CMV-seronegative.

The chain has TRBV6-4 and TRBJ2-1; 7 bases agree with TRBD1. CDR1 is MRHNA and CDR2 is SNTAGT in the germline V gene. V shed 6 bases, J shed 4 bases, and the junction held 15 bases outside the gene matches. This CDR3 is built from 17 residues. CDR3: CASSPTSLGTDYNEQFF. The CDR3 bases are TGTGCCAGCAGCCCTACCAGCCTCGGGACAGATTACAATGAGCAGTTCTTC.

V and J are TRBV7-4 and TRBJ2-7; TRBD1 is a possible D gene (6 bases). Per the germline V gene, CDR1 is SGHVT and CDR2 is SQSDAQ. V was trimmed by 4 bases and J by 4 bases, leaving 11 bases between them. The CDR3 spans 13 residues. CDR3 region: CASSYGQSYEQYF. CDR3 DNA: TGTGCCAGCAGCTACGGACAGTCTTACGAGCAGTACTTC.

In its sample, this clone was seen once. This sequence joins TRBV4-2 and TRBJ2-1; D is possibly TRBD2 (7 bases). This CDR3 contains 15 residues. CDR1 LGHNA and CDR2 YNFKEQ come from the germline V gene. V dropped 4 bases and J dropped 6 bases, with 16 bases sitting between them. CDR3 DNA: TGTGCCAGCAGCCGGACAGCGGGACCATTCAATGAGCAGTTCTTC. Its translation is CASSRTAGPFNEQFF.

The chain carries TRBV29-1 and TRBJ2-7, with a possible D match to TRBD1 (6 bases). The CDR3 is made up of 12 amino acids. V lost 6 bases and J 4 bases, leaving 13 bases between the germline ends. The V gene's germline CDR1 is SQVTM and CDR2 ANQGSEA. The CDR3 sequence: CSVTGYSYEQYF. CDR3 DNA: TGCAGCGTAACAGGGTATAGTTACGAGCAGTACTTC.

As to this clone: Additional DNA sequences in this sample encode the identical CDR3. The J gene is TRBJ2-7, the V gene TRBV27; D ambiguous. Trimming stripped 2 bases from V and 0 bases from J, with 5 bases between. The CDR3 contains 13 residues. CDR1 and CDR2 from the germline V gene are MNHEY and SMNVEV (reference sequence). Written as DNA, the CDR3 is TGTGCCAGCAGTTTAGTTAGCTCCTACGAGCAGTACTTC. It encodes CASSLVSSYEQYF.

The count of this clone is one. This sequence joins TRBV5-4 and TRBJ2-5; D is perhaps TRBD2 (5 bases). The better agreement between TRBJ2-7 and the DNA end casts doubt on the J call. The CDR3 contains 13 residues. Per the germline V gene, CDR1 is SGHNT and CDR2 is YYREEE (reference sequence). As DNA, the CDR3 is TGTGCCAGCAGCTTCCGAGGGTACCACGAGCAGTACTTC. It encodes CASSFRGYHEQYF.

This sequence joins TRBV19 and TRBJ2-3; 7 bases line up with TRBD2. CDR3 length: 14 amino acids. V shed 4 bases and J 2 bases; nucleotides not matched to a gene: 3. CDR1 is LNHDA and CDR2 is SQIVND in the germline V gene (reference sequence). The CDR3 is CASSSGRHTDTQYF. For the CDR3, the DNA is TGTGCCAGTAGTAGCGGGAGACACACAGATACGCAGTATTTT.

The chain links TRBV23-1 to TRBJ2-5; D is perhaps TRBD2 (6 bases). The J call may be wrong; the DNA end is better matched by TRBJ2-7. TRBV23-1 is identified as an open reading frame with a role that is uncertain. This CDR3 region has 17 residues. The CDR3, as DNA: TGCGCCAGCAGTCAATGTCGGGAGCCCCAAGGTCCCTACGAGCAGTACTTC. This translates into CASSQCREPQGPYEQYF.

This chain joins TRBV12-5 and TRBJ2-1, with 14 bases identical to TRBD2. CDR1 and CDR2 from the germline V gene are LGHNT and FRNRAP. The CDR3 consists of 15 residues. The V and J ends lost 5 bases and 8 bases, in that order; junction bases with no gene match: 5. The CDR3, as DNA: TGTGCTAGTGGTCCTGGACTAGCGGGGGGCGATGAGCAGTTCTTC. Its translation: CASGPGLAGGDEQFF.

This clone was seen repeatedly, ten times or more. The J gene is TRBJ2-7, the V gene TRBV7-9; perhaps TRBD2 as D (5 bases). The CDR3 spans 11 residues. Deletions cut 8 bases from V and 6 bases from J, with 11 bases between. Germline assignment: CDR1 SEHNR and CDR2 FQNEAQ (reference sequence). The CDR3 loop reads CASSVLAEQYF. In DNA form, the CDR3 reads TGTGCCAGCTCCGTTCTAGCCGAGCAGTACTTC.

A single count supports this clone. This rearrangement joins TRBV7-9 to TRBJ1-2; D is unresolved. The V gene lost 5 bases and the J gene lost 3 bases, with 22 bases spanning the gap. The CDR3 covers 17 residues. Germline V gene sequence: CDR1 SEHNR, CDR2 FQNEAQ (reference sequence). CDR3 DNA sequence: TGTGCCAGCAGCCCAAACCCCCCGGCAGAGGCGGACTATGGCTACACCTTC. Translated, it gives CASSPNPPAEADYGYTF.

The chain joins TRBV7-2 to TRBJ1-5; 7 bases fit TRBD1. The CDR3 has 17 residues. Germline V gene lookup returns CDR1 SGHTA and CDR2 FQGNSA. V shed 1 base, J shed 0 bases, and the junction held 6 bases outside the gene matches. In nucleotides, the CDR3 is TGTGCCAGCAGCTTAGTCCGGGACAGATATAGCAATCAGCCCCAGCATTTT. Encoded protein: CASSLVRDRYSNQPQHF.

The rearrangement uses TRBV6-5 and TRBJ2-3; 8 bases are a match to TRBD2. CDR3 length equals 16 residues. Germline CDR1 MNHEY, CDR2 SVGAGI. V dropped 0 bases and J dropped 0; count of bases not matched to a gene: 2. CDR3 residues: CASSYSSGVSTDTQYF. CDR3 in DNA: TGTGCCAGCAGTTACTCTAGCGGGGTGAGCACAGATACGCAGTATTTT.

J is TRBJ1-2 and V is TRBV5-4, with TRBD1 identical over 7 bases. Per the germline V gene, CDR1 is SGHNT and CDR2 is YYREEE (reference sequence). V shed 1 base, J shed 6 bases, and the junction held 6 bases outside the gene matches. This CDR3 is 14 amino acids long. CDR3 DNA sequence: TGTGCCAGCAGCTTGTTTGGCCAGGGGGATGGCTACACCTTC. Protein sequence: CASSLFGQGDGYTF. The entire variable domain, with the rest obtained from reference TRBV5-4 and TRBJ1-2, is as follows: ETGVTQSPTHLIKTRGQQVTLRCSSQSGHNTVSWYQQALGQGPQFIFQYYREEENGRGNFPPRFSGLQFPNYSSELNVNALELDDSALYLCASSLFGQGDGYTFGSGTRLTVV.